The 25 T cell receptor beta chains in this list originate from one sample, sequenced in a study of radiation and T cells in renal cell carcinoma. TCRdb keeps only in-frame clones here, not all; method: immunoSEQ multiplex PCR. The sample has almost 50,000 clones, 80% seen once. This sample's time point: blood 2 weeks post-SBRT. Stated treatment: 15 Gy SBRT to primary tumor, nephrectomy 4 weeks later. Sample: blood, taken from a patient whose treatment included radiotherapy and nephrectomy. These receptors were taken from a woman between 65 and 79 years old with renal cell carcinoma.

V is TRBV18 and J is TRBJ1-2; TRBD1 aligns across 11 bases. V was clipped by 6 bases and J by 12 bases; unmatched bases: 12. The CDR3 consists of 14 residues. The germline V gene encodes CDR1 KGHSH and CDR2 LQKENI. The CDR3, as DNA: TGTGCCAGCTCTCCGGGACAGGGGGACCTATATAACACCTTC. Its protein is CASSPGQGDLYNTF.

The rearrangement links TRBV4-1 to TRBJ2-1; D is ambiguous. The CDR3 sequence is 16 residues long. V lost 1 base, J lost 0 bases, and 10 bases lay in between. In germline, CDR1 is MGHRA, CDR2 YSYEKL. DNA for the CDR3: TGCGCCAGCAGCCAAGGGTTTTCCAGCTCCTACAATGAGCAGTTCTTC. Translated, it gives CASSQGFSSSYNEQFF.

The chain is built from TRBV19 and TRBJ2-5; no clear D. CDR3 length: 13 amino acids. Trimming pared 4 bases from V and 1 base from J, leaving 7 bases between. CDR1 LNHDA and CDR2 SQIVND come from the germline V gene (reference sequence). As DNA, the CDR3 is TGTGCCAGTAGTAGGTCAATCCAAGAGACCCAGTACTTC. Protein: CASSRSIQETQYF.

The V call is TRBV5-1, the J call TRBJ2-2, with 11 bases that match TRBD2. The germline CDR1 and CDR2 sequences are SGHRS and YFSETQ. The CDR3 has 16 amino acids. Germline trimming cut 5 bases from V and 3 bases from J; bases unmatched to any gene: 6. DNA of the CDR3: TGCGCCAGCAGTTCAGGGACTAGCGGATACACCGGGGAGCTGTTTTTT. Protein sequence: CASSSGTSGYTGELFF.

V and J are TRBV19 and TRBJ1-1; TRBD1 aligns across 8 bases. Trimming took 5 bases from V and 2 from J; bases not matched to a gene: 16. In germline, CDR1 is LNHDA, CDR2 SQIVND (reference sequence). The CDR3 consists of 18 residues. The CDR3 DNA follows: TGTGCCAGTAGTTCGACTTCTACCCAGGACAGGGCAAACACTGAAGCTTTCTTT. This sequence encodes CASSSTSTQDRANTEAFF. Combining the CDR3 with reference TRBV19 and TRBJ1-1 gives the whole variable domain DGGITQSPKYLFRKEGQNVTLSCEQNLNHDAMYWYRQDPGQGLRLIYYSQIVNDFQKGDIAEGYSVSREKKESFPLTVTSAQKNPTAFYLCASSSTSTQDRANTEAFFGQGTRLTVV.

This clone was detected a few times. V gene TRBV6-6 combines with J gene TRBJ1-5, with TRBD1 as a possible D gene (5 bases). Trimming left V 1 base short and J 7 bases short, with 14 bases between. The CDR3 totals 15 residues. The germline CDR1 and CDR2 sequences are MNHNY and SVGAGI (reference sequence). CDR3 loop: CASSYLGLEGQPQHF. The DNA for the CDR3 is TGTGCCAGCAGTTACTTAGGCTTAGAGGGGCAGCCCCAGCATTTT.

The V gene is TRBV5-1, the J gene TRBJ2-4; D is uncertain. This CDR3 contains 16 residues. The V gene lost 4 bases and the J gene lost 0 bases, with 14 bases spanning the gap. The germline gives CDR1 SGHRS, CDR2 YFSETQ. This chain's CDR3 is CASSPGGDLAKNIQYF. The DNA for the CDR3 is TGCGCCAGCAGCCCGGGTGGGGATCTAGCCAAAAACATTCAGTACTTC.

V and J are TRBV5-5 and TRBJ1-2; D is perhaps TRBD1 (6 bases). There are 16 residues in the CDR3. V was shortened by 0 bases and J by 10 bases, with 22 bases between the two germline ends. From germline, CDR1 is SGHKS and CDR2 YYEKEE (reference sequence). Here the CDR3 reads CASSLVVSGAGISYTF. The CDR3 nucleotides read TGTGCCAGCAGCTTGGTGGTGTCGGGGGCAGGGATTTCCTACACCTTC.

DNA for the CDR3: TGTGCCAGCAGGGAGGGAATAGTTAGCAATCAGCCCCAGCATTTT. Its translation is CASREGIVSNQPQHF. The rearrangement links TRBV27 to TRBJ1-5; no definite D call. The length of the CDR3 is 15 residues. Trimming pared 6 bases from V and 0 bases from J, leaving 12 bases between. CDR1 is MNHEY and CDR2 is SMNVEV in the germline V gene (reference sequence).

The CDR3 coding sequence is TGTGCCAGCAGCTCGCTAGCGGGGGGCACCGGGGAGCTGTTTTTT. This codes for CASSSLAGGTGELFF. The V and J genes are TRBV7-7 and TRBJ2-2; 11 bases match TRBD2. Trimming cost V 4 bases and J 4 bases; bases outside gene matches: 2. The CDR3 extends over 15 amino acids. The germline V gene has CDR1 SSHAT and CDR2 FNYEAQ (reference sequence).

The genes are TRBV7-9 and TRBJ1-2, with D perhaps TRBD1 (5 bases). Between the trimmed V and J ends, which lost 5 bases and 4 bases, there was a span of 14 bases. The CDR3 contains 14 residues. Looked up from germline, CDR1 is SEHNR and CDR2 is FQNEAQ (reference sequence). The CDR3 DNA reads as TGTGCCAGCAGCCCCGGTTCAGGGATCTATGGCTACACCTTC. Amino acid sequence: CASSPGSGIYGYTF. The full variable domain, completed using reference TRBV7-9 and TRBJ1-2, is DTGVSQNPRHKITKRGQNVTFRCDPISEHNRLYWYRQTLGQGPEFLTYFQNEAQLEKSRLLSDRFSAERPKGSFSTLEIQRTEQGDSAMYLCASSPGSGIYGYTFGSGTRLTVV.

The CDR3 loop reads CASSSDGYQETQYF. In DNA, the CDR3 is TGTGCCAGCAGCTCGGATGGTTACCAAGAGACCCAGTACTTC. This sequence joins TRBV7-9 and TRBJ2-5, with D uncertain. The CDR3 length is 14 residues. The V and J ends lost 4 bases and 0 bases respectively, with 9 bases between them. Germline V gene data show CDR1 as SEHNR and CDR2 as FQNEAQ (reference sequence).

The rearrangement joins TRBV6-5 to TRBJ2-7, with D possibly being TRBD1 (8 bases). The CDR3 consists of 14 residues. Trimming stripped 6 bases from V and 4 bases from J, with 16 bases between. Germline V lookup: CDR1 MNHEY, CDR2 SVGAGI. CDR3: CASRHDRGGYEQYF. In nucleotides, the CDR3 is TGTGCCAGCAGACACGACAGGGGAGGGTACGAGCAGTACTTC.

The rearrangement links TRBV4-1 to TRBJ2-2; the match to TRBD2 covers 10 bases. This CDR3 spans 15 amino acids. J lost 5 bases, V lost 6 bases, and 6 bases had no gene match. Looked up from germline, CDR1 is MGHRA and CDR2 is YSYEKL. This CDR3 is CASSPSGGETGELFF. DNA of the CDR3: TGCGCCAGCAGTCCAAGCGGGGGGGAAACCGGGGAGCTGTTTTTT.

The chain couples TRBV7-9 to TRBJ2-7, with TRBD1 matching over 8 bases. Germline V lookup: CDR1 SEHNR, CDR2 FQNEAQ (reference sequence). Unmatched junction bases numbered 3, after V lost 2 bases and J lost 3 bases. The CDR3 has 14 amino acids. The CDR3 coding sequence is TGTGCCAGCAGCTTATCGACAGGGGTCTACGAGCAGTACTTC. Its translation is CASSLSTGVYEQYF.

This clone appeared a few times. J is TRBJ2-7 and V is TRBV6-1; the match to TRBD1 covers 7 bases. The V segment lost 1 base and the J segment 3 bases; nucleotides outside the gene matches: 3. The germline gives CDR1 MNHNS, CDR2 SASEGT. This CDR3 contains 14 residues. This chain's CDR3 is CASSEVWTGYEQYF. CDR3 DNA: TGTGCCAGCAGTGAAGTCTGGACAGGCTACGAGCAGTACTTC.

This clone was detected once. The V and J genes are TRBV7-9 and TRBJ2-2; tentatively, D is TRBD2 (6 bases). Germline-derived CDR1 and CDR2 are SEHNR and FQNEAQ (reference sequence). V was shortened by 5 bases and J by 5 bases, with 24 bases between the two germline ends. The CDR3 sequence is 18 residues long. DNA for the CDR3: TGTGCCAGCAGCCACCGGGGGTCGGGTGGCTTCGGGACCGGGGAGCTGTTTTTT. Translating it yields CASSHRGSGGFGTGELFF.

The chain joins TRBV4-3 to TRBJ2-6, with unresolved D. V shed 4 bases and J shed 4 bases, with 17 bases lying between them. This CDR3 is built from 17 residues. Germline CDR1 LGHNA, CDR2 YSLEER. The CDR3 protein is CASSRSAFASGANVLTF. CDR3 DNA: TGCGCCAGCAGCCGAAGCGCGTTCGCCTCCGGGGCCAACGTCCTGACTTTC.

This chain uses TRBV5-1 with TRBJ2-2, with unresolved D. This CDR3 comprises 19 residues. Germline CDR1 SGHRS, CDR2 YFSETQ. The ends were cut back, 0 bases at V and 7 bases at J, with 25 bases in the middle. For the CDR3, the DNA is TGCGCCAGCAGCTTGGCGCTACGTCGGACGGATAAAACGGGCGGGGAGCTGTTTTTT. Protein: CASSLALRRTDKTGGELFF.

This clone was seen a handful of times. V gene TRBV10-3 combines with J gene TRBJ1-2; possible D gene TRBD1, 5 bases. CDR1 is ENHRY, CDR2 SYGVKD, per germline. The length of the CDR3 is 14 residues. V gave up 6 bases and J gave up 2 bases, with 13 bases separating them. The chain's CDR3 is CAISGGRANYGYTF. The CDR3, as DNA: TGTGCCATCAGCGGGGGACGGGCCAACTATGGCTACACCTTC.

This clone was detected only a few times. In DNA, the CDR3 is TGTGCCAGCAGCGTAGGACAAAGCTCTGGAAACACCATATATTTT. Its translation is CASSVGQSSGNTIYF. The V gene is TRBV9, the J gene TRBJ1-3; D unclear. Germline V gene lookup returns CDR1 SGDLS and CDR2 YYNGEE. The CDR3 covers 15 residues. V gave up 0 bases and J gave up 0 bases, with 7 bases separating them. The full variable domain, completed using reference TRBV9 and TRBJ1-3, is DSGVTQTPKHLITATGQRVTLRCSPRSGDLSVYWYQQSLDQGLQFLIQYYNGEERAKGNILERFSAQQFPDLHSELNLSSLELGDSALYFCASSVGQSSGNTIYFGEGSWLTVV.

The J gene is TRBJ2-1, the V gene TRBV7-8, with 8 positions matching TRBD1. Germline V gene lookup returns CDR1 SGHVS and CDR2 FQNEAQ. The V segment lost 5 bases and the J segment 8 bases; nucleotides outside the gene matches: 8. CDR3 length: 14 amino acids. CDR3 region: CASSAAGGMDEQFF. The CDR3 nucleotides are TGTGCCAGCAGCGCAGCAGGGGGCATGGATGAGCAGTTCTTC.

The V and J genes are TRBV6-1 and TRBJ2-7; 10 nucleotides align to TRBD1. Germline V gene lookup returns CDR1 MNHNS and CDR2 SASEGT. The ends lost 10 bases at V and 3 bases at J; junction bases unmatched: 9. CDR3 length: 14 amino acids. Written as DNA, the CDR3 is TGTGCCACTCGTTCCGGGACAGGGGACTACGAGCAGTACTTC. It translates to CATRSGTGDYEQYF.

The V and J genes are TRBV9 and TRBJ1-4; D remains unclear. The length of the CDR3 is 13 residues. V shed 3 bases and J shed 8 bases, with 11 bases lying between them. In germline, CDR1 is SGDLS, CDR2 YYNGEE. The CDR3 region is CASSARSGEKLFF. CDR3 coding DNA: TGTGCCAGCAGCGCCCGGTCCGGAGAAAAACTGTTTTTT. Together with reference TRBV9 and TRBJ1-4, the CDR3 gives the full variable domain: DSGVTQTPKHLITATGQRVTLRCSPRSGDLSVYWYQQSLDQGLQFLIQYYNGEERAKGNILERFSAQQFPDLHSELNLSSLELGDSALYFCASSARSGEKLFFGSGTQLSVL.

This clone was found a few times. This chain uses TRBV6-6 with TRBJ2-7; D unresolved. This CDR3 contains 13 residues. Germline loops: CDR1 MNHNY, CDR2 SVGAGI (reference sequence). Trimming removed 0 bases from V and 3 bases from J, with 6 bases in between. The CDR3 is CASSYSPVYEQYF. CDR3 bases: TGTGCCAGCAGTTACTCCCCCGTCTACGAGCAGTACTTC.